This T cell receptor (beta chain) is drawn from a study of regulatory T cells in long-lasting Graves disease. This clonotype was recorded at least ten times. As for time point: persistent/refractory GD, antithyroid drugs over 5 years with positive TRAb. The TCR library was made from RNA extracted from PBMCs. The germline CDR1 and CDR2 sequences are SGHVS and FNYEAQ. The CDR3 totals 16 residues. V was trimmed by 4 bases and J by 3 bases, leaving 15 bases between them. CDR3 regions were amplified by Arm-PCR using iRepertoire HTBI primers to build TCR beta libraries. TCRdb reprocessed the multiplex PCR reads with MiXCR, giving one entry per CDR3 protein. In the table there are almost 350,000 distinct CDR3 sequences, around 20% of which are singletons.

The clonotype was recovered from a female donor with Graves disease. Sequenced here: peripheral blood mononuclear cells (PBMCs), sampled when the disease was refractory, from a patient treated with antithyroid drugs. The chain couples TRBV7-6 to TRBJ1-4; TRBD1 is a possible D gene (5 bases). The CDR3 coding sequence is TGTGCCAGCAGCTCCCTTTATAGGGGAGCTAATGAAAAACTGTTTTTT. Translation: CASSSLYRGANEKLFF. Drawing the rest from reference TRBV7-6 and TRBJ1-4, the complete variable domain is GAGVSQSPRYKVTKRGQDVALRCDPISGHVSLYWYRQALGQGPEFLTYFNYEAQQDKSGLPNDRFSAERPEGSISTLTIQRTEQRDSAMYRCASSSLYRGANEKLFFGSGTQLSVL.